This T cell receptor beta chain stems from a study of blood T cells in healthy people across ages. General observations from the study: Reliance upon unsorted PBMCs precluded definitive naive versus antigen-experienced comparison.

Sample donors were healthy Caucasian individuals that came from Russia, aged roughly 6 to 95. This clonotype appeared a few times. Its antigen remains unknown. The CDR3 is 16 amino acids. J gave up 2 bases and V 7 bases, and 12 bases lay outside the gene matches. CDR1 and CDR2 from the germline V gene are MNHEY and SVGAGI. A second roughly 7 to 12 cycle PCR used barcoded and J-beta primers. Using its own MiXCR run on the 5' RACE reads, TCRdb lists one record per CDR3 protein. The sample consists of just over 1 million distinct CDR3 sequences, 45% of them appearing once. The sample taken for sequencing was blood. This receptor was obtained from a woman in her fifties or sixties in good health. The chain joins TRBV6-5 to TRBJ2-7; 9 nucleotides agree with TRBD1. CDR3 protein: CASNPALGQGTYEQYF. The DNA for the CDR3 is TGTGCCAGCAACCCGGCCCTGGGACAGGGAACCTACGAGCAGTACTTC.